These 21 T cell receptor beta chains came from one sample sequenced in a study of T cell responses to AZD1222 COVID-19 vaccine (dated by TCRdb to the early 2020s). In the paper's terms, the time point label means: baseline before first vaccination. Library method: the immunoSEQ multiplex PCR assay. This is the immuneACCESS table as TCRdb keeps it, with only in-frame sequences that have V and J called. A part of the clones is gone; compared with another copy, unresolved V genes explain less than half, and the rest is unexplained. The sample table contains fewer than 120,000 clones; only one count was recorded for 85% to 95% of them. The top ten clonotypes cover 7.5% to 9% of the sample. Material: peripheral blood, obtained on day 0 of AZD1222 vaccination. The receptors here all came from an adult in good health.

The CDR3 reads CASSLLGQPTYEQYF. CDR3 DNA: TGTGCCAGCAGCCTTCTGGGGCAGCCCACCTACGAGCAGTACTTC. The J gene is TRBJ2-7, the V gene TRBV11-2; D is possibly TRBD1 (5 bases). This CDR3 is 15 amino acids long. The ends were cut back, 5 bases at V and 2 bases at J, with 16 bases in the middle. Germline loops: CDR1 SGHAT, CDR2 FQNNGV. Full variable domain (remainder filled in from reference TRBV11-2 and TRBJ2-7): EAGVAQSPRYKIIEKRQSVAFWCNPISGHATLYWYQQILGQGPKLLIQFQNNGVVDDSQLPKDRFSAERLKGVDSTLKIQPAKLEDSAVYLCASSLLGQPTYEQYFGPGTRLTVT.

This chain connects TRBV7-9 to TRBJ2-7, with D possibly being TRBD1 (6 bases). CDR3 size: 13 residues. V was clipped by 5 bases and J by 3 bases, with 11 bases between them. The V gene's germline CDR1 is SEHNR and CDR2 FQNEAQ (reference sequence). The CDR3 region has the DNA TGTGCCAGCAGCCCCAAAGGGGGCTACGAGCAGTACTTC. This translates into CASSPKGGYEQYF.

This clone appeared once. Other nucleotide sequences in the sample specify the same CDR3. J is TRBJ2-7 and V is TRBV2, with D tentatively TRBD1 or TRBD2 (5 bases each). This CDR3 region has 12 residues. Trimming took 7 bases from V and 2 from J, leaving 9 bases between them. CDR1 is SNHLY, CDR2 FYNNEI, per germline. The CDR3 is CASIGGTYEQYF. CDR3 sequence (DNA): TGTGCCAGCATTGGGGGTACCTACGAGCAGTACTTC. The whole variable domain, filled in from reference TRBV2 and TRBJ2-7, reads EPEVTQTPSHQVTQMGQEVILRCVPISNHLYFYWYRQILGQKVEFLVSFYNNEISEKSEIFDDQFSVERPDGSNFTLKIRSTKLEDSAMYFCASIGGTYEQYFGPGTRLTVT.

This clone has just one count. CDR3 coding DNA: TGCAGCGTTGGGGGCCCGCCATCCTATGGCTACACCTTC. Translating gives CSVGGPPSYGYTF. V gene TRBV29-1 combines with J gene TRBJ1-2, with a weak D call TRBD1 (5 bases). The germline CDR1 and CDR2 sequences are SQVTM and ANQGSEA. V dropped 4 bases and J dropped 4 bases, with 13 bases sitting between them. This CDR3 is built from 13 residues.

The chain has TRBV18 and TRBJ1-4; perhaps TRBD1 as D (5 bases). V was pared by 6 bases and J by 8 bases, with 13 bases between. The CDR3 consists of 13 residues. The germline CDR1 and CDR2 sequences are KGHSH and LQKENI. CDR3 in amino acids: CASSRSSGEKLFF. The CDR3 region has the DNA TGTGCCAGCTCCCGGTCCTCAGGGGAAAAACTGTTTTTT.

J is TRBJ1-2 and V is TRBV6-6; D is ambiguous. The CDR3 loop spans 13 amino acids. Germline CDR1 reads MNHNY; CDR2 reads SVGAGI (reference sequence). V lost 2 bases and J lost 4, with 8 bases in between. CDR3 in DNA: TGTGCCAGCAGTTACCTAGAGAGCTATGGCTACACCTTC. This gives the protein CASSYLESYGYTF.

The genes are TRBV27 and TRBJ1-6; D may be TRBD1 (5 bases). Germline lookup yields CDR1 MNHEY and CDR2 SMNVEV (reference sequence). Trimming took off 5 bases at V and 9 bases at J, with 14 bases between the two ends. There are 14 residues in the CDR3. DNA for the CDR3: TGTGCCAGCAGTATCACAGGATATGGTTCACCCCTCCACTTT. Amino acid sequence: CASSITGYGSPLHF.

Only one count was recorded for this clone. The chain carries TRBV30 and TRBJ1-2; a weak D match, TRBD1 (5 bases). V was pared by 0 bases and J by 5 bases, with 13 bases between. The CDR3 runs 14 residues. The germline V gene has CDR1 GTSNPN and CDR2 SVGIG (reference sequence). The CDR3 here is CAWSVGAGSYGYTF. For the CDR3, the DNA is TGTGCCTGGAGTGTAGGGGCAGGTAGTTATGGCTACACCTTC. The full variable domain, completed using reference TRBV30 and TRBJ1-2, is SQTIHQWPATLVQPVGSPLSLECTVEGTSNPNLYWYRQAAGRGLQLLFYSVGIGQISSEVPQNLSASRPQDRQFILSSKKLLLSDSGFYLCAWSVGAGSYGYTFGSGTRLTVV.

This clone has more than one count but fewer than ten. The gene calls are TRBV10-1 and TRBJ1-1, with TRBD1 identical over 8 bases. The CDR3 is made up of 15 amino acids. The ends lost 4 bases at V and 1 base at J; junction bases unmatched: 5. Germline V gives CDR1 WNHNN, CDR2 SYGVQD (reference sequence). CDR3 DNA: TGCGCCAGCAGTGCTCGACAGGGGTCGAACACTGAAGCTTTCTTT. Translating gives CASSARQGSNTEAFF.

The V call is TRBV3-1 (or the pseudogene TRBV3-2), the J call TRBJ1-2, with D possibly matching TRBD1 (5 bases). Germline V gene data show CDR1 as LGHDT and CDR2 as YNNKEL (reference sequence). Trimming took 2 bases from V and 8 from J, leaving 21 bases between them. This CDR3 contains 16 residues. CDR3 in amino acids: CASSQPGPRDGVGYTF. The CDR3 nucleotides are TGTGCCAGCAGCCAACCTGGGCCTAGGGACGGTGTGGGCTACACCTTC.

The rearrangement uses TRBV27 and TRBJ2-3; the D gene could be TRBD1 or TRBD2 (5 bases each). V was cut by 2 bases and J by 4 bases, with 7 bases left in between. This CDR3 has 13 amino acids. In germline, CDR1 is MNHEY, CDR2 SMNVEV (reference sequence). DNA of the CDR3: TGTGCCAGCAGTTTACAGGGAGCAGATACGCAGTATTTT. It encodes CASSLQGADTQYF.

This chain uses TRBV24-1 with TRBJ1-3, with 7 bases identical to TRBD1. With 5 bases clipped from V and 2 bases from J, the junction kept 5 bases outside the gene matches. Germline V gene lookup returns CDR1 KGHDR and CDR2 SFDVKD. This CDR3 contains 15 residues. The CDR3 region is CATSVMQGAGNTIYF. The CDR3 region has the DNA TGTGCCACCAGTGTCATGCAGGGGGCTGGAAACACCATATATTTT.

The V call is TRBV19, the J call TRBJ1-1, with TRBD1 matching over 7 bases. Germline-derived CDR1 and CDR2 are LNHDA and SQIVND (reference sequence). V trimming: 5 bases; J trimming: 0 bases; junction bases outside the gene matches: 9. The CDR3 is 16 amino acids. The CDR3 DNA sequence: TGTGCCAGTAGTTCTCCCGCCACAGGGGTGAACACTGAAGCTTTCTTT. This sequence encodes CASSSPATGVNTEAFF. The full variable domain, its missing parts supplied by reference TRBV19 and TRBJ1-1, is DGGITQSPKYLFRKEGQNVTLSCEQNLNHDAMYWYRQDPGQGLRLIYYSQIVNDFQKGDIAEGYSVSREKKESFPLTVTSAQKNPTAFYLCASSSPATGVNTEAFFGQGTRLTVV.

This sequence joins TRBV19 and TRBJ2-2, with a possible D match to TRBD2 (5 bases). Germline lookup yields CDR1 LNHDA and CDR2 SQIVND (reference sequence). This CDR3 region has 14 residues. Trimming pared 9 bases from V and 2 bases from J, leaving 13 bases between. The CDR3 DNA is TGTGCCAGCCTGTGGCGGGTTAACACCGGGGAGCTGTTTTTT. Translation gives CASLWRVNTGELFF.

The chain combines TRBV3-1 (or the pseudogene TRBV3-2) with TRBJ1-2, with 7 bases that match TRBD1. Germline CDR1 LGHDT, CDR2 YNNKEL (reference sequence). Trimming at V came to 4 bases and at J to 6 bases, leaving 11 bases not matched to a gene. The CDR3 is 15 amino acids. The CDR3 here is CASSPQIGQADGYTF. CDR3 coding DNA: TGTGCCAGCAGCCCACAAATCGGACAGGCAGATGGCTACACCTTC.

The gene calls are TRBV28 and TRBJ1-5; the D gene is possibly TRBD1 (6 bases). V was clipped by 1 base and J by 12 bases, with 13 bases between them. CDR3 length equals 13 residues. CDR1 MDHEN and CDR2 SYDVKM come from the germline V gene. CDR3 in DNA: TGTGCCAGCAGTTTATCCGGGGGGGCTCTCCAGCATTTT. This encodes CASSLSGGALQHF.

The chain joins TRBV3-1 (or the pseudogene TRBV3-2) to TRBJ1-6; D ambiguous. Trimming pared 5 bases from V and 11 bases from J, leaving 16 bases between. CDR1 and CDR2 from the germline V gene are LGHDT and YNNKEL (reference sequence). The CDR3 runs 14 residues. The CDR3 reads CASSLRDQLPPLHF. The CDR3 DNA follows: TGTGCCAGCAGCTTACGAGACCAGCTGCCACCCCTCCACTTT.

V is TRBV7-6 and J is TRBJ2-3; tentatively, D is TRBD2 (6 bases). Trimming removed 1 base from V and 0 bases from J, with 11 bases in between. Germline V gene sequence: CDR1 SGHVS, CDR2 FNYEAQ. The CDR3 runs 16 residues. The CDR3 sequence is CASSLVAGGSTDTQYF. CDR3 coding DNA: TGTGCCAGCAGCTTAGTAGCCGGGGGAAGCACAGATACGCAGTATTTT.

As DNA, the CDR3 is TGTGCCTCCAGTCCGTACGGGGGGGACAATCAGCCCCAGCATTTT. Translation: CASSPYGGDNQPQHF. J is TRBJ1-5 and V is TRBV19, with D possibly matching TRBD1 (5 bases). The CDR3 loop spans 15 amino acids. With 11 bases removed from V and 3 bases from J, the gap between germline ends came to 20 bases. Germline CDR1 is LNHDA and CDR2 is SQIVND (reference sequence).

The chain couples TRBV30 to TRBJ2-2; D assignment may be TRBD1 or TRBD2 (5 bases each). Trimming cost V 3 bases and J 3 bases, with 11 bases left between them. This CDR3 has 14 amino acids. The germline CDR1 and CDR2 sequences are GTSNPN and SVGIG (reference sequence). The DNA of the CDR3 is TGTGCCTGGAGCTTGGGACGATACACCGGGGAGCTGTTTTTT. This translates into CAWSLGRYTGELFF.

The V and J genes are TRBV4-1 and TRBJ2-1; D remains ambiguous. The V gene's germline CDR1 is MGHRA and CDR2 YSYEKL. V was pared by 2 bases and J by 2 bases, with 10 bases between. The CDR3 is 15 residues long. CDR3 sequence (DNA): TGCGCCAGCAGCCAAACGGGTCTTGCCTACAATGAGCAGTTCTTC. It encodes CASSQTGLAYNEQFF.